This T cell receptor (beta chain) appears in the sequencing data of a study of Graves' ophthalmopathy and Graves' hyperthyroidism. This clonotype was seen at least ten times. What it recognizes is unknown. Trimming left V 4 bases short and J 2 bases short, with 14 bases between. Per germline, CDR1 SNHLY and CDR2 FYNNEI. CDR3 length equals 15 residues. Broader study findings: Blood also held most thyroid clonotypes expanded above 0.001 frequency. Between ophthalmopathy and stable hyperthyroidism, a 13-signature model drew a separation with roughly 85% sensitivity and approximately 79% specificity.

Amplification targeted the TCR beta CDR3 regions, with RNA transcripts as the source material. HTBI-primed first-round RT-PCR preceded second-round multiplex PCR. TCRdb re-analysed the multiplex PCR reads in MiXCR, keeping a single row per CDR3 protein. This sample has around 660,000 distinct CDR3 sequences; about two fifths occur once, and the top ten carry around 3.3%. Input material: peripheral blood. The receptor was derived from an adult man with Graves' ophthalmopathy. The genes are TRBV2 and TRBJ2-5; perhaps TRBD2 as D (7 bases). CDR3 loop: CASSGTGGRQETQYF. In DNA form, the CDR3 reads TGTGCCAGCAGTGGCACGGGGGGCCGGCAAGAGACCCAGTACTTC.